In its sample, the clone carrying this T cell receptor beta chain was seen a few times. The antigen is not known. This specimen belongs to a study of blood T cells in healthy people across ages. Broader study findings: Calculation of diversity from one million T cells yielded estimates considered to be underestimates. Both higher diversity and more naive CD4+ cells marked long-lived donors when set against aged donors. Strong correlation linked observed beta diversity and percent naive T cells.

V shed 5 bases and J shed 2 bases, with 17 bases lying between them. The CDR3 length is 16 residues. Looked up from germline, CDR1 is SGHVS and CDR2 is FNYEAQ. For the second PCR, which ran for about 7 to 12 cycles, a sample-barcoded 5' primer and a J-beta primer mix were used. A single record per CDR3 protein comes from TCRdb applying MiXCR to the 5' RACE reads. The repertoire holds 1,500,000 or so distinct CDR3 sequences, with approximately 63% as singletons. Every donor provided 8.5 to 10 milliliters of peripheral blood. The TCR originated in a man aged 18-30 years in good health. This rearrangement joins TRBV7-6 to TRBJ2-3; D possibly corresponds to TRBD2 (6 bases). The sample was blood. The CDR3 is CASSALPGLPTDTQYF. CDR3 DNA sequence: TGTGCCAGCAGCGCGCTACCGGGACTCCCCACAGATACGCAGTATTTT.